This entry lists 32 T cell receptor beta chains sequenced from one sample in a study of blood T cell repertoires in COVID-19. The table came from immunoSEQ multiplex PCR; TCRdb's copy has only in-frame clones and leaves some out. Found here are 330,000 or so clones, 85% to 90% of them singletons; the top ten hold approximately 0.97%. The sequencing input was PBMCs or T cells enriched from blood (not recorded which). The origin of the receptors is a woman in her 30s who had been exposed to COVID-19.

The chain joins TRBV7-8 to TRBJ2-7, with a tentative D call TRBD1 (6 bases). Trimming cost V 4 bases and J 2 bases, with 15 bases left between them. The germline V gene has CDR1 SGHVS and CDR2 FQNEAQ. The CDR3 is 15 residues long. Here the CDR3 reads CASSSSETGAYEQYF. The DNA of the CDR3 is TGTGCCAGCAGCTCATCGGAGACAGGAGCCTACGAGCAGTACTTC.

The chain uses TRBV10-1 and TRBJ1-2; 10 bases align to TRBD1. After removal of 8 bases from V and 7 bases from J, the junction contained 16 bases not matched to a gene. Germline CDR1 WNHNN, CDR2 SYGVQD (reference sequence). The CDR3 is made up of 16 amino acids. The CDR3 loop reads CASSPGTGAASGGYTF. The CDR3 coding sequence is TGCGCCAGCTCCCCCGGGACAGGGGCCGCTAGCGGTGGCTACACCTTC.

This clone appeared once. The V and J genes are TRBV29-1 and TRBJ1-1, with D tentatively TRBD1 (6 bases). Trimming shortened V by 5 bases and J by 0 bases, and 13 bases separated the two germline ends. The germline V gene has CDR1 SQVTM and CDR2 ANQGSEA. This CDR3 contains 14 residues. CDR3 DNA sequence: TGCAGCGTTTCAAAGGGGGTGATGAACACTGAAGCTTTCTTT. Translating gives CSVSKGVMNTEAFF. Complete variable domain (other parts from reference TRBV29-1 and TRBJ1-1): SAVISQKPSRDICQRGTSLTIQCQVDSQVTMMFWYRQQPGQSLTLIATANQGSEATYESGFVIDKFPISRPNLTFSTLTVSNMSPEDSSIYLCSVSKGVMNTEAFFGQGTRLTVV.

The rearrangement uses TRBV21-1 and TRBJ1-4. TRBV21-1 is reported as a pseudogene. This CDR3 spans 16 amino acids. CDR3 region: CASSKWSARLYEKLFF. CDR3 nucleotides: TGTGCCAGCAGCAAATGGTCAGCAAGACTCTATGAAAAACTGTTTTTT.

The chain couples TRBV14 to TRBJ2-5; D not resolved. V lost 2 bases and J 1 base, leaving 8 bases between the germline ends. Germline CDR1 reads SGHDN; CDR2 reads FVKESK. CDR3 length: 14 residues. DNA for the CDR3: TGTGCCAGCAGCCAATTCGCCAGCCAAGAGACCCAGTACTTC. This gives the protein CASSQFASQETQYF.

The DNA of the CDR3 is TGTGCCAGCAGCTTACGGGAGTACGAAGAGACCCAGTACTTC. It specifies CASSLREYEETQYF. This sequence joins TRBV7-9 and TRBJ2-5; D perhaps matches TRBD2 (6 bases). Trimming left V 2 bases short and J 3 bases short, with 10 bases between. The CDR3 has 14 amino acids. Germline values: CDR1 SEHNR, CDR2 FQNEAQ (reference sequence).

This clone was recorded only once. This sequence joins TRBV5-1 and TRBJ2-1, with 8 bases that match TRBD1. Germline values: CDR1 SGHRS, CDR2 YFSETQ. V lost 4 bases, J lost 8 bases, and 5 bases stayed unmatched. The CDR3 runs to 13 residues. The CDR3 bases are TGCGCCAGCAGCCCCGACAGGGGATATGAGCAGTTCTTC. Its translation: CASSPDRGYEQFF.

This CDR3 is CASSNNTGANVLTF. The CDR3 DNA reads as TGTGCCAGCAGTAACAATACTGGGGCCAACGTCCTGACTTTC. The chain has TRBV6-4 and TRBJ2-6, with D hard to call. There are 14 residues in the CDR3. V lost 5 bases to trimming and J lost 2 bases, with 7 bases between them. Germline V lookup: CDR1 MRHNA, CDR2 SNTAGT.

The V call is TRBV5-1, the J call TRBJ2-3; the D gene is possibly TRBD1 (6 bases). The germline V gene encodes CDR1 SGHRS and CDR2 YFSETQ. CDR3 length: 16 amino acids. Trimming cost V 4 bases and J 0 bases, with 15 bases left between them. The CDR3 DNA follows: TGCGCCAGCAGCCGCCCCAGGGGCATTAGCACAGATACGCAGTATTTT. This sequence encodes CASSRPRGISTDTQYF.

This clone appeared a single time. This chain connects TRBV5-1 to TRBJ1-1; the match to TRBD1 covers 8 bases. Germline values: CDR1 SGHRS, CDR2 YFSETQ. V gave up 4 bases and J gave up 3 bases; unmatched junction bases: 8. The CDR3 extends over 15 amino acids. CDR3 in DNA: TGCGCCAGCAGCAGTACCGGGACAGGTCACACTGAAGCTTTCTTT. Translating gives CASSSTGTGHTEAFF.

This chain connects TRBV7-9 to TRBJ1-2; D unclear. The CDR3 runs 13 residues. The V gene lost 7 bases and the J gene lost 7 bases, with 16 bases spanning the gap. Germline CDR1 and CDR2: SEHNR and FQNEAQ (reference sequence). The DNA for the CDR3 is TGTGCCAGCATCAACGCGGGGTTGGGTGGCTACACCTTC. As protein: CASINAGLGGYTF.

The rearrangement links TRBV4-2 to TRBJ2-1, with TRBD2 identical over 10 bases. Germline assignment: CDR1 LGHNA and CDR2 YNFKEQ. V was pared by 1 base and J by 5 bases, with 2 bases of the junction left unmatched. This CDR3 has 15 residues. The DNA for the CDR3 is TGTGCCAGCAGCCAAGGTGGACTAGCGGACAATGAGCAGTTCTTC. Its translation: CASSQGGLADNEQFF.

The chain links TRBV3-1 (or the pseudogene TRBV3-2) to TRBJ1-3; D may be TRBD1 (6 bases). The CDR3 covers 16 residues. With 0 bases removed from V and 4 bases from J, the gap between germline ends came to 13 bases. Germline V CDR1 and CDR2: LGHDT, YNNKEL (reference sequence). CDR3 sequence: CASSQDGTLQGNTIYF. The CDR3 nucleotides read TGTGCCAGCAGCCAAGACGGGACACTACAAGGAAACACCATATATTTT.

The V and J genes are TRBV5-6 and TRBJ1-6, with 10 bases fitting TRBD1. CDR1 is SGHDT and CDR2 is YYEEEE in the germline V gene. V shed 0 bases and J 10 bases; nucleotides not matched to a gene: 1. The CDR3 covers 14 residues. The CDR3 spells CASSLGQGASPLHF. Here the CDR3 DNA reads TGTGCCAGCAGCTTGGGACAGGGGGCCTCACCCCTCCACTTT.

The chain employs TRBV3-1 (or the pseudogene TRBV3-2) and TRBJ2-2, with 9 nucleotides matching TRBD1. Germline V gene lookup returns CDR1 LGHDT and CDR2 YNNKEL (reference sequence). This CDR3 spans 16 amino acids. After removal of 5 bases from V and 7 bases from J, the junction contained 11 bases not matched to a gene. The CDR3 reads CASSYAGTGKNGELFF. CDR3 DNA: TGTGCCAGCAGCTATGCCGGGACAGGGAAGAACGGGGAGCTGTTTTTT.

The chain recombines TRBV5-1 with TRBJ2-4, with TRBD1 matching 9 bases. With 4 bases clipped from V and 13 bases from J, the junction kept 15 bases outside the gene matches. The CDR3 spans 15 residues. Germline assignment: CDR1 SGHRS and CDR2 YFSETQ. For the CDR3, the DNA is TGCGCCAGCAGCGCAACGTGGGGGACAGGGTCTCGCCAGTACTTC. Its protein product is CASSATWGTGSRQYF.

The chain is built from TRBV15 and TRBJ2-6, with 7 bases fitting TRBD1. The germline CDR1 and CDR2 sequences are LNHNV and YYDKDF (reference sequence). V dropped 5 bases and J dropped 0; count of bases not matched to a gene: 4. This CDR3 spans 16 amino acids. The CDR3 reads CATSPDRASGANVLTF. Here the CDR3 DNA reads TGTGCCACCAGCCCCGACAGGGCCTCTGGGGCCAACGTCCTGACTTTC. The complete variable domain, with remaining parts taken from reference TRBV15 and TRBJ2-6, reads DAMVIQNPRYQVTQFGKPVTLSCSQTLNHNVMYWYQQKSSQAPKLLFHYYDKDFNNEADTPDNFQSRRPNTSFCFLDIRSPGLGDTAMYLCATSPDRASGANVLTFGAGSRLTVL.

This clone was picked up one time. The chain has TRBV27 and TRBJ2-3; a possible D gene is TRBD2 (5 bases). This CDR3 is 14 amino acids long. Trimming took 5 bases from V and 4 from J, leaving 13 bases between them. Germline CDR1 reads MNHEY; CDR2 reads SMNVEV (reference sequence). The CDR3 loop reads CASSMGPGADTQYF. DNA of the CDR3: TGTGCCAGCAGTATGGGTCCCGGGGCAGATACGCAGTATTTT.

CDR3 protein: CASSFGLAGGMRADTQYF. CDR3 DNA sequence: TGTGCCAGCAGCTTTGGACTAGCGGGAGGTATGCGGGCAGATACGCAGTATTTT. This chain joins TRBV11-3 and TRBJ2-3; 14 bases fit TRBD2. This CDR3 is built from 18 residues. Trimming took 3 bases from V and 4 from J; bases not matched to a gene: 9. The germline V gene encodes CDR1 SGHNT and CDR2 YENEEA.

CDR3 in DNA: TGTGCCAGTAGTAAGCTTGGGACAGGGATCGACAATGAGCAGTTCTTC. Translation gives CASSKLGTGIDNEQFF. The chain has TRBV19 and TRBJ2-1; 9 nucleotides match TRBD1. The CDR3 sequence is 16 residues long. V lost 4 bases and J lost 5; bases outside the gene matches: 9. Germline V gene lookup returns CDR1 LNHDA and CDR2 SQIVND (reference sequence).

The chain combines TRBV2 with TRBJ2-7; maybe TRBD1 (5 bases). Germline assignment: CDR1 SNHLY and CDR2 FYNNEI. The CDR3 has 15 residues. Deletions cut 2 bases from V and 5 bases from J, with 16 bases between. CDR3 in DNA: TGTGCCAGCAGTGAATGGCCAGGGTCGGCGGACGAGCAGTACTTC. Its translation is CASSEWPGSADEQYF.

This rearrangement joins TRBV27 to TRBJ1-6; unclear D gene. CDR1 MNHEY and CDR2 SMNVEV come from the germline V gene (reference sequence). Trimming left V 3 bases short and J 7 bases short, with 16 bases between. This CDR3 has 16 amino acids. CDR3 sequence (DNA): TGTGCCAGCAGTTTGGGGAGACAAGGGATAAATTCACCCCTCCACTTT. Its translation is CASSLGRQGINSPLHF.

This chain joins TRBV28 and TRBJ1-5, with TRBD1 identical over 9 bases. This CDR3 region has 16 residues. Germline loops: CDR1 MDHEN, CDR2 SYDVKM. V dropped 6 bases and J dropped 4; count of bases not matched to a gene: 10. The DNA of the CDR3 is TGTGCCAGCAGGCAGACAGGGGGGCAAGGGAATCAGCCCCAGCATTTT. The encoded protein is CASRQTGGQGNQPQHF.

The V call is TRBV18, the J call TRBJ1-4; D unclear. The germline CDR1 and CDR2 sequences are KGHSH and LQKENI. This CDR3 spans 14 amino acids. The V gene lost 4 bases and the J gene lost 4 bases, with 10 bases spanning the gap. The CDR3 coding sequence is TGTGCCAGCTCACTTCAGGCGAGTAATGAAAAACTGTTTTTT. Encoded protein: CASSLQASNEKLFF.

The chain recombines TRBV24-1 with TRBJ2-5; 10 positions match TRBD2. The V gene end was trimmed by 7 bases and the J gene end by 3 bases; junction bases not matched to a gene: 13. Germline assignment: CDR1 KGHDR and CDR2 SFDVKD. This CDR3 region has 17 residues. In DNA form, the CDR3 reads TGTGCCACCAGGGATACCCCCGTAGCGGGAGGTGAAGAGACCCAGTACTTC. This translates into CATRDTPVAGGEETQYF.

This clone was detected only once. The chain is built from TRBV19 and TRBJ1-5; D call uncertain. Per the germline V gene, CDR1 is LNHDA and CDR2 is SQIVND (reference sequence). V was clipped by 10 bases and J by 7 bases, with 26 bases between them. CDR3 length: 16 residues. The CDR3 nucleotides are TGTGCCACCTCCTCGGATCTGGAGGGAATCGTGCAGCCCCAGCATTTT. Protein sequence: CATSSDLEGIVQPQHF.

In the case of this clone: The germline gene is not matched at one end of the junction; a read error may be the cause. CDR3 nucleotide sequence: TGTGCCAGCGGTCTAAGTACCGGGGGGGACTTC. This translates into CASGLSTGGDF. The chain couples TRBV28 to TRBJ2-7, with 8 bases fitting TRBD2. Germline assignment: CDR1 MDHEN and CDR2 SYDVKM. The CDR3 runs 11 residues.

The rearrangement uses TRBV5-1 and TRBJ2-7; a possible D gene is TRBD1 (5 bases). The V and J ends lost 0 bases and 1 base respectively, with 11 bases between them. The CDR3 runs to 15 residues. CDR1 SGHRS and CDR2 YFSETQ come from the germline V gene. CDR3 in amino acids: CASSLGQGASYEQYF. CDR3 bases: TGCGCCAGCAGCTTGGGGCAGGGCGCTTCCTACGAGCAGTACTTC.

The chain links TRBV15 to TRBJ2-1; D ambiguous. CDR3 size: 15 residues. V was trimmed by 0 bases and J by 4 bases, leaving 10 bases between them. CDR1 LNHNV and CDR2 YYDKDF come from the germline V gene (reference sequence). The CDR3 loop reads CATSRDTPGYNEQFF. In DNA, the CDR3 is TGTGCCACCAGCAGAGATACGCCGGGTTACAATGAGCAGTTCTTC.

The V gene is TRBV5-1, the J gene TRBJ2-3; D is possibly TRBD2 (6 bases). The CDR3 is made up of 15 amino acids. CDR1 and CDR2 from the germline V gene are SGHRS and YFSETQ. V lost 0 bases and J 5 bases, leaving 13 bases between the germline ends. As DNA, the CDR3 is TGCGCCAGCAGCTTGGGAGCGGGCGATGGAGATACGCAGTATTTT. This translates into CASSLGAGDGDTQYF. Full variable domain (rest looked up from reference TRBV5-1 and TRBJ2-3): KAGVTQTPRYLIKTRGQQVTLSCSPISGHRSVSWYQQTPGQGLQFLFEYFSETQRNKGNFPGRFSGRQFSNSRSEMNVSTLELGDSALYLCASSLGAGDGDTQYFGPGTRLTVL.

The chain combines TRBV20-1 with TRBJ2-3, with 7 bases lining up with TRBD1. Germline V gene lookup returns CDR1 DFQATT and CDR2 SNEGSKA (reference sequence). The J segment lost 0 bases and the V segment lost 3 bases, leaving 6 bases of the junction unmatched. The CDR3 loop spans 15 amino acids. CDR3 coding DNA: TGCAGTGCTAGTCAGGGGGTAAGGAGCACAGATACGCAGTATTTT. It encodes CSASQGVRSTDTQYF.

The chain employs TRBV20-1 and TRBJ1-2, with a tentative D call TRBD1 (5 bases). Per the germline V gene, CDR1 is DFQATT and CDR2 is SNEGSKA (reference sequence). The CDR3 runs 10 residues. V shed 6 bases and J shed 8 bases, with 10 bases lying between them. CDR3 region: CSATGGGYTF. In nucleotides, the CDR3 is TGCAGTGCGACGGGGGGAGGCTACACCTTC.